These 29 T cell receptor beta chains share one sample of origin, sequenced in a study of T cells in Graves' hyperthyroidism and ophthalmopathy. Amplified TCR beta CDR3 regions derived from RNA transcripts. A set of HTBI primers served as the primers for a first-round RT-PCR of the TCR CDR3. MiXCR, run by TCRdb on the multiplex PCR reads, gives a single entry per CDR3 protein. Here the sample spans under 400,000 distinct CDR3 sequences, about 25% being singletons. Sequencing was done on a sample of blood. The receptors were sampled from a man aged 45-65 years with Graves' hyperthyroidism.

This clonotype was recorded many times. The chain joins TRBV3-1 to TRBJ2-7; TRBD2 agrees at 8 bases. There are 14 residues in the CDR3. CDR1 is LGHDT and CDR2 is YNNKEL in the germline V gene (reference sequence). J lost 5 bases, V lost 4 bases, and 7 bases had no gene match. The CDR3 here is CASSPGRAANEQYF. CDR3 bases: TGTGCCAGCAGCCCCGGGAGGGCCGCCAACGAGCAGTACTTC.

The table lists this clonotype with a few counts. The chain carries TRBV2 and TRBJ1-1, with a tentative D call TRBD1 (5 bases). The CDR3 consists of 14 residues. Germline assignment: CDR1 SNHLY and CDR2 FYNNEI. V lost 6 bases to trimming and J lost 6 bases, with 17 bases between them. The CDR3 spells CASSGEGYRAEAFF. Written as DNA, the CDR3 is TGTGCCAGCAGCGGGGAGGGGTATCGGGCTGAAGCTTTCTTT.

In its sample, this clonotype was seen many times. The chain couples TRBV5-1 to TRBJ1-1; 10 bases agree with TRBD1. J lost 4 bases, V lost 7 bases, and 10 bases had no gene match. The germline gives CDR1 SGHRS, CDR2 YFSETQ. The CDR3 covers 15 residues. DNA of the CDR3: TGCGCCAGCGGGACAGGGGCCGCCCTTGGCACTGAAGCTTTCTTT. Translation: CASGTGAALGTEAFF.

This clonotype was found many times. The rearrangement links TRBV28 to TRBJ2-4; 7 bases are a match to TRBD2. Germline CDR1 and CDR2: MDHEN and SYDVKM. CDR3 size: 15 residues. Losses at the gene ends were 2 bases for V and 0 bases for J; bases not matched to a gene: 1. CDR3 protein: CASSLAGVAKNIQYF. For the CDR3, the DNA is TGTGCCAGCAGTTTAGCGGGAGTAGCCAAAAACATTCAGTACTTC.

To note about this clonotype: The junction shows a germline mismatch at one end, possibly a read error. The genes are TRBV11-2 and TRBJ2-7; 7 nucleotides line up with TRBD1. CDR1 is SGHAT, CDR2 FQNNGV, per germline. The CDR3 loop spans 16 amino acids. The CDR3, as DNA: TGTGCCGGCAGCTTAGGCATCAGGACAGGCTCCTACGAGCAGTACTTC. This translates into CAGSLGIRTGSYEQYF.

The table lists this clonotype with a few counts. CDR3 loop: CASSWSGTGFYYGYTF. CDR3 nucleotides: TGTGCCAGCAGCTGGAGCGGGACAGGCTTTTACTATGGCTACACCTTC. The chain carries TRBV6-1 and TRBJ1-2; TRBD1 aligns across 8 bases. This CDR3 is 16 amino acids long. With V trimmed by 6 bases and J by 3 bases, 12 bases remained unmatched. Germline lookup yields CDR1 MNHNS and CDR2 SASEGT.

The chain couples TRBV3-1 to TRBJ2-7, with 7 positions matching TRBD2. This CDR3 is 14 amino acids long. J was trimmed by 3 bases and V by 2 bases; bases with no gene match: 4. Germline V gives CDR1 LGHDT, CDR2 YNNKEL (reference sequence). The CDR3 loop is CASSQKGLRYEQYF. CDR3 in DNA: TGTGCCAGCAGCCAAAAGGGACTACGCTACGAGCAGTACTTC.

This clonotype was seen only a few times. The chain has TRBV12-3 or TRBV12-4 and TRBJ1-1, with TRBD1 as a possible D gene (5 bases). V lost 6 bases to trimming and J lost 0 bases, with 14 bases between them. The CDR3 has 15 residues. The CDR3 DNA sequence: TGTGCCAGCAGACTAAGGGGACTGATGAACACTGAAGCTTTCTTT. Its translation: CASRLRGLMNTEAFF.

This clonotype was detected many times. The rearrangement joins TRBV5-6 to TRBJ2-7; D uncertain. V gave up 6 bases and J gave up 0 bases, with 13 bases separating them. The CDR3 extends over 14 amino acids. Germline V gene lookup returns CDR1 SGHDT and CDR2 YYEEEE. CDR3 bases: TGTGCCAGCACCCGAGCGAGGAGCTCCTACGAGCAGTACTTC. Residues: CASTRARSSYEQYF.

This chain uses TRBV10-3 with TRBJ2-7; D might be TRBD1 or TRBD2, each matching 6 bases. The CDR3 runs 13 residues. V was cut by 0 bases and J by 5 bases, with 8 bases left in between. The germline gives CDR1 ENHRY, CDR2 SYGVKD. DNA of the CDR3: TGTGCCATCAGTGAGTCGGGGGGCCACGAGCAGTACTTC. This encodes CAISESGGHEQYF.

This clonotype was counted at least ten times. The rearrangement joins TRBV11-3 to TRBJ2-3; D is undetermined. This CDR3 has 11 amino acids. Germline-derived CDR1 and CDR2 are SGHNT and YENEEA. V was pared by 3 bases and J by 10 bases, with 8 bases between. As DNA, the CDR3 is TGTGCCAGCAGCTTTGACAAGCCGCAGTATTTT. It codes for CASSFDKPQYF.

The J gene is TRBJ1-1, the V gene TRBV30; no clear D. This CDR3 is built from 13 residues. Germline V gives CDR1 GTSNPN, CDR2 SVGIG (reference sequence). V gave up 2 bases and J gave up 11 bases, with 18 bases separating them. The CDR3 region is CAWSLSLGVEAFF. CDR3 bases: TGTGCCTGGAGTCTTTCTCTCGGGGTAGAGGCTTTCTTT. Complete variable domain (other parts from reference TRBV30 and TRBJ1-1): SQTIHQWPATLVQPVGSPLSLECTVEGTSNPNLYWYRQAAGRGLQLLFYSVGIGQISSEVPQNLSASRPQDRQFILSSKKLLLSDSGFYLCAWSLSLGVEAFFGQGTRLTVV.

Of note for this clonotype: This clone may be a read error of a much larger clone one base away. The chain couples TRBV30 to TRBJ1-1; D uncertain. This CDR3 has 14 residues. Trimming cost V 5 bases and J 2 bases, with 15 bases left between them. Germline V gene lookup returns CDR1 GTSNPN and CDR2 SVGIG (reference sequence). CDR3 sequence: CAWSMEGLNTEAFF. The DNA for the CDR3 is TGTGCCTGGTCTATGGAGGGATTAAACACTGAAGCTTTCTTT.

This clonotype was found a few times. Here the CDR3 reads CASSADTTALDTQYF. DNA of the CDR3: TGCGCCAGCAGCGCGGACACGACTGCATTAGATACGCAGTATTTT. This chain uses TRBV5-1 with TRBJ2-3, with a weak D call TRBD1 (5 bases). The CDR3 length is 15 residues. Germline V CDR1 and CDR2: SGHRS, YFSETQ. V lost 4 bases, J lost 5 bases, and 17 bases lay in between.

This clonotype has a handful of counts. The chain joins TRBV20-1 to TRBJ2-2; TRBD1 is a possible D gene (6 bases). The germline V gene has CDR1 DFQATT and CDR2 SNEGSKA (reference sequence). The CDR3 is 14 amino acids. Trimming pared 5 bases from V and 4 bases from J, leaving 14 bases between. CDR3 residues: CSAQTQGSTGELFF. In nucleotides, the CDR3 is TGCAGTGCTCAAACACAGGGTAGCACCGGGGAGCTGTTTTTT.

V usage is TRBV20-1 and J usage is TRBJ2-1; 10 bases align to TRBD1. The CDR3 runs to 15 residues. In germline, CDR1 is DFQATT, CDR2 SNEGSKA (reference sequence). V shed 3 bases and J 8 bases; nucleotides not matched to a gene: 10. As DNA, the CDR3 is TGCAGTGCTAGTCTAGGGACAGGGGCGGTTGATGAGCAGTTCTTC. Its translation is CSASLGTGAVDEQFF.

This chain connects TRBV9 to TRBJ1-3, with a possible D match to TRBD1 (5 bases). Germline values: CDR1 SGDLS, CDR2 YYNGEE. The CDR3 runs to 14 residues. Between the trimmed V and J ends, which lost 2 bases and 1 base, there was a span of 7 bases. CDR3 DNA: TGTGCCAGCAGCGTCCAGGGATCTGGAAACACCATATATTTT. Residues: CASSVQGSGNTIYF.

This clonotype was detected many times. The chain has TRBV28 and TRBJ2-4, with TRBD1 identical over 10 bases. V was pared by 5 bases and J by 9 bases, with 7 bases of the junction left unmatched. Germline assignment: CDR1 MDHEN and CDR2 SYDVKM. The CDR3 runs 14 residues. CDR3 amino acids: CASSRQGARGIQYF. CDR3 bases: TGTGCCAGCAGTCGACAGGGGGCGCGGGGCATTCAGTACTTC.

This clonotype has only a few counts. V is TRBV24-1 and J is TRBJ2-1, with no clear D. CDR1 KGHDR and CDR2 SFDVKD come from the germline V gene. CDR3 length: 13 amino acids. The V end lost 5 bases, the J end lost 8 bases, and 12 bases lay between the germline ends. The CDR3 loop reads CATSAPGRDEQFF. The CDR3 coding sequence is TGTGCCACCAGTGCTCCGGGCCGCGATGAGCAGTTCTTC.

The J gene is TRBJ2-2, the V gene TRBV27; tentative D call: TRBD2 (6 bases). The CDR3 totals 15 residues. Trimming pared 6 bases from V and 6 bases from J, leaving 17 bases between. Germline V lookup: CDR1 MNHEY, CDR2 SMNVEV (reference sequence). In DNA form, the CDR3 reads TGTGCCAGCAGCCCCCTCCTCACTAGCCCCGGGGAGCTGTTTTTT. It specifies CASSPLLTSPGELFF.

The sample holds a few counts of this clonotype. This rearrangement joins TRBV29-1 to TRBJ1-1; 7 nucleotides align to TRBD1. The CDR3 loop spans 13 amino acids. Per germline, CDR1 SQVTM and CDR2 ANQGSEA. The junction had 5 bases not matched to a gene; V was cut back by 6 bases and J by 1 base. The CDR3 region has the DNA TGCAGCGTGTCGGGACAGAGGAACACTGAAGCTTTCTTT. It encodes CSVSGQRNTEAFF. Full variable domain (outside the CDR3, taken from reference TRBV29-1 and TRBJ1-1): SAVISQKPSRDICQRGTSLTIQCQVDSQVTMMFWYRQQPGQSLTLIATANQGSEATYESGFVIDKFPISRPNLTFSTLTVSNMSPEDSSIYLCSVSGQRNTEAFFGQGTRLTVV.

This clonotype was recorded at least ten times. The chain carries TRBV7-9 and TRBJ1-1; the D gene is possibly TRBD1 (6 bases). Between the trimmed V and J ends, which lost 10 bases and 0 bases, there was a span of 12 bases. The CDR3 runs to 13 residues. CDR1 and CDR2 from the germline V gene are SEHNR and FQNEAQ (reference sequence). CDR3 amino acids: CAIRDNVNTEAFF. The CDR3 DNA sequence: TGTGCCATCCGGGACAATGTGAACACTGAAGCTTTCTTT.

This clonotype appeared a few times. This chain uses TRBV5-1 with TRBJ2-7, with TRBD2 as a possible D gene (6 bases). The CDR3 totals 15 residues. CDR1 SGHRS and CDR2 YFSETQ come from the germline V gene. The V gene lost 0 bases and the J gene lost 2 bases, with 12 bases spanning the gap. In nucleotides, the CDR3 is TGCGCCAGCAGCTTGGCCGGGGGTTTCACCTACGAGCAGTACTTC. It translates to CASSLAGGFTYEQYF.

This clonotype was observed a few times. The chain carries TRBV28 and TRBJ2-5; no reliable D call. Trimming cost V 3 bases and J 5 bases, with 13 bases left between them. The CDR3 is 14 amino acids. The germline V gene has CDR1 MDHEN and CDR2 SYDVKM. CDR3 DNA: TGTGCCAGCAGTTTCTGGCCGAATGGGGAGACCCAGTACTTC. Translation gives CASSFWPNGETQYF.

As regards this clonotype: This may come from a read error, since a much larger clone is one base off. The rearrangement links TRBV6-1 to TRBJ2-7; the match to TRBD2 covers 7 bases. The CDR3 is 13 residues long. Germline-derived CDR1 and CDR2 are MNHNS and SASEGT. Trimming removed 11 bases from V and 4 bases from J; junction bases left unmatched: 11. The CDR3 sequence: CACAAGSKYEQYF. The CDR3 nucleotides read TGTGCCTGCGCAGCGGGATCTAAGTACGAGCAGTACTTC.

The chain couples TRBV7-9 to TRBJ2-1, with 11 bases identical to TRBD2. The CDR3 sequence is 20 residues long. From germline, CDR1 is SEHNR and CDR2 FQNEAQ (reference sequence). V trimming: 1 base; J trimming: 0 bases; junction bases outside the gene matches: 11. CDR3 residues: CASSLGRLAGTSSSYNEQFF. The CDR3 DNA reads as TGTGCCAGCAGCTTAGGGCGACTAGCGGGAACCTCAAGCTCCTACAATGAGCAGTTCTTC.

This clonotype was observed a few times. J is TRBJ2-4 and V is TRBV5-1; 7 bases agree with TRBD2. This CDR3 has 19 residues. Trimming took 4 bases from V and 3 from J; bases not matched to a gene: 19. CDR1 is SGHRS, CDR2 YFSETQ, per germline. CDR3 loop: CASSAITSGTGSHKNIQYF. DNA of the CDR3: TGCGCCAGCAGCGCGATAACAAGCGGGACTGGGAGCCACAAAAACATTCAGTACTTC.

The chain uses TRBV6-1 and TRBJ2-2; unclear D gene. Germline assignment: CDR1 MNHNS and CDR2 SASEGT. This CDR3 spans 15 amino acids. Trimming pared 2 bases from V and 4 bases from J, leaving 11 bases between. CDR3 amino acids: CASSEKGGITGELFF. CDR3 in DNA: TGTGCCAGCAGTGAAAAGGGTGGGATCACCGGGGAGCTGTTTTTT.

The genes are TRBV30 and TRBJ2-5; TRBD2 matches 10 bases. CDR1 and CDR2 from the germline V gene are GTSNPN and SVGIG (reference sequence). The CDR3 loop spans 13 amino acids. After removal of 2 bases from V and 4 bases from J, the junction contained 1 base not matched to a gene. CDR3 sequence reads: CAWSLAGAETQYF. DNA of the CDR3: TGTGCCTGGAGTCTAGCGGGAGCAGAGACCCAGTACTTC.